Below, one T cell receptor beta chain is given with its context. Its cognate antigen is unknown. This entry comes from a study of vaccination effects on CD4 cells after COVID-19. Study as a whole: Late post-vaccine samples came at days +241, +227 and +161 respectively. General study findings and limits: Clones of infection and vaccine origin contracted markedly late after vaccination.

This table comes from immunoSEQ multiplex PCR, and its TCRdb copy is limited to in-frame clones, with some not included. The sample has over 35,000 clones; approximately 82% are singletons. Scientists isolated CD4+ T cells after an approximately 9-day culture period ended. Infection with SARS-CoV-2 occurred in the person between March and December 2020, and PCR confirmed it. Participants each got two BNT162b2 or mRNA-1273 vaccine doses. Cultures received IL-2 medium that replaced half the medium on days 3 and 7. Per the germline V gene, CDR1 is SGHTA and CDR2 is FQGNSA. Trimming shortened V by 3 bases and J by 3 bases, and 11 bases separated the two germline ends. This CDR3 is built from 14 residues.

The TCR originated in a human donor who had a prior SARS-CoV-2 infection. The chain couples TRBV7-2 to TRBJ2-5, with D possibly TRBD2 on 6 matching bases. The sample was CD4+ T cells from PBMCs cultured without peptide, taken after COVID-19 vaccination. CDR3 in DNA: TGTGCCAGCAGCTTCCAAGGAGGGGAAGAGACCCAGTACTTC. Translating it yields CASSFQGGEETQYF.